Sequencing of this TCR beta chain was carried out in a study of blood T cells in healthy people across ages (dated by TCRdb to 2013 to 2016). Broadly, across the study: In model experiments, roughly one uniquely barcoded TCR beta cDNA molecule per two T cells was captured by template switching. The study measured age-related changes in TCR beta repertoire diversity using deep sequencing normalized with unique cDNA molecular identifiers. The donors were split into four age groups: young (average 16 years), middle-aged (39), aged (over 55) and long-lived (roughly 88). To avoid experimental bias, donors of different ages were distributed randomly across sequencing lanes. For two donors (one aged 18 to 30 and one aged 80 or older), the study analyzed two additional independent replicas of 1 million unique cDNA reads from the same blood draw.

The method was 5' RACE. Reads for this sample came from an Illumina HiSeq 2500. The second PCR ran for roughly 7 to 12 cycles and used a J-beta primer mix along with a sample-barcoded 5' primer. A template-switch 5' adaptor carrying 12 random nucleotides introduced a unique molecular identifier onto each TCR beta cDNA molecule. Each sample yielded at least 2.5 million CDR3-containing paired-end reads. The Mint cDNA synthesis kit, primed by a TRBC-specific oligonucleotide, was used to synthesize first-strand cDNA from all RNA. After uracil-DNA glycosylase treatment, a first 18-cycle PCR used universal primers M1SS and BC2_uni_R on all cDNA. Processing in the source paper ran as follows. For normalization, 1 million high-quality reads were randomly selected from each sample, with every read carrying a distinct molecular identifier. Instead of being binned into consensus sequences, reads with shared molecular identifiers were discarded. MiTCR, set to a Q25 quality threshold and the strictest error-elimination algorithm, was used for CDR3 identification, clonotype clustering and error correction. A nonparametric unseen species model with Euler transformation was used to estimate a lower bound on total TCR beta diversity. The public reads were run again by TCRdb, first through fastp at Q25 and then through MiXCR, and only productive beta chains were kept. Each CDR3 protein appears once, grouped with its most common genes and DNA. It is TCRdb's table, rather than the study itself, that gives the V and J calls and clone size. This sample holds about 730,000 distinct CDR3 sequences; roughly 47% were observed only once. In total, the top ten clones hold 20% to 25% of the sample.

CDR1 SGHTA and CDR2 FQGTGA are derived from the germline V gene. The CDR3 has 14 amino acids, counting the end cysteine and phenylalanine. The CDR3 DNA has 42 bases and is translated from base 1. V is shortened by 4 bases, J by 9 bases, and the region joining them spans 16 bases. With regard to this clonotype: It has no known antigen specificity. Nothing much larger sits one base from this clone, and base qualities are not available.

Donors were around 37 systemically healthy Caucasian individuals from Russia aged roughly 6 to 90 years. Roughly 9 milliliters of peripheral blood were drawn from each donor into EDTA-treated Vacutainer tubes. Ficoll-Paque density-gradient centrifugation was used to isolate PBMCs, with at least 6.5 million per sample. Trizol reagent was used to extract total RNA from PBMCs, with at least 5.5 micrograms per sample. Naive CD45RAhigh/CD27high T cell percentages were measured by flow cytometry on a PBMC aliquot from every donor. Overall study outcomes, separate from this receptor: Estimates of total diversity based on one million sequenced T cells were considered lower bounds and underestimates. Observed TCR beta diversity per million T cells fell roughly linearly with age, and a significant reduction was already apparent by age around 40. Because donor CMV infection status was unknown, age-related changes in expanded clonotypes were potentially confounded. Because profiling used bulk unsorted PBMCs, naive and antigen-experienced compartments could not be compared conclusively. Compared with the aged group, more naive CD4+ T cells, fewer expanded clones and increased TCR diversity were shown by the long-lived group, suggesting age selection. Observed TCR beta diversity correlated strongly with the percentage of naive T cells measured by flow cytometry.

The specimen sequenced was blood. The clonotype was recovered from a woman in her sixties or seventies in good health. The chain links TRBV7-3 with TRBJ2-1; TRBD2 is perhaps the D gene, given 5 matching bases. The bases read TGTGCCAGCAGCTCTACCCCAGCGGCTCCTGAGCAGTTCTTC. This codes for CASSSTPAAPEQFF. Here the CDR3 is joined to the reference TRBV7-3 and TRBJ2-1 genes, and the full variable domain is: GAGVSQTPSNKVTEKGKYVELRCDPISGHTALYWYRQSLGQGPEFLIYFQGTGAADDSGLPNDRFFAVRPEGSVSTLKIQRTERGDSAVYLCASSSTPAAPEQFFGPGTRLTVL.